Below are 7 T cell receptor beta chains sequenced from a single sample in a study of CD8 T cells in Susac syndrome. Reverse transcription used roughly 0.45 to 1 ug RNA and random hexamers. TCRdb called the immunoSEQ multiplex PCR reads again in MiXCR, with one record for every CDR3 protein. This sample has around 130,000 distinct CDR3 sequences, with 90% to 95% found just once. The specimen was CD4+ T cells from PBMCs. The source of these receptors is a human donor in good health.

This chain connects TRBV4-1 to TRBJ2-5, with 7 bases matching TRBD1. The CDR3 covers 16 residues. V gave up 1 base and J gave up 1 base; unmatched junction bases: 6. The germline gives CDR1 MGHRA, CDR2 YSYEKL. Here the CDR3 DNA reads TGCGCCAGCAGCCAAGGACCAGGACAGGCCCAAGAGACCCAGTACTTC. Amino acids: CASSQGPGQAQETQYF.

This clonotype was observed a few times. The chain employs TRBV5-1 and TRBJ2-7; TRBD1 aligns across 7 bases. The germline V gene encodes CDR1 SGHRS and CDR2 YFSETQ. The CDR3 extends over 15 amino acids. The J segment lost 2 bases and the V segment lost 4 bases, leaving 9 bases of the junction unmatched. This CDR3 reads CASSAPGTETYEQYF. The DNA for the CDR3 is TGCGCCAGCAGCGCGCCCGGGACAGAGACCTACGAGCAGTACTTC.

This rearrangement joins TRBV27 to TRBJ1-5, with D possibly matching TRBD1 (6 bases). V lost 5 bases to trimming and J lost 4 bases, with 15 bases between them. The CDR3 is 15 residues long. Germline CDR1 is MNHEY and CDR2 is SMNVEV (reference sequence). CDR3 residues: CASSPDRLRNQPQHF. CDR3 bases: TGTGCCAGCAGTCCGGACAGATTAAGGAATCAGCCCCAGCATTTT.

This chain links TRBV3-1 with TRBJ2-7; tentative D call: TRBD1 (9 bases). This CDR3 is 16 amino acids long. Germline V lookup: CDR1 LGHDT, CDR2 YNNKEL (reference sequence). V lost 5 bases and J lost 1, with 18 bases in between. The CDR3 DNA reads TGTGCCAGCAGCTACTTTAGCGGGACAGGGTCCTACGAGCAGTACTTC. It yields the protein CASSYFSGTGSYEQYF.

J is TRBJ1-1 and V is TRBV28; possibly TRBD1 for D (5 bases). The V end was cut by 6 bases, the J end by 3 bases, with 14 bases between. CDR3 length: 14 amino acids. CDR1 MDHEN and CDR2 SYDVKM come from the germline V gene. CDR3: CASRDTNMDTEAFF. DNA of the CDR3: TGTGCCAGCAGGGACACGAACATGGACACTGAAGCTTTCTTT.

This clonotype was seen once. J is TRBJ1-2 and V is TRBV5-1; no reliable D call. Germline assignment: CDR1 SGHRS and CDR2 YFSETQ. CDR3 length: 12 amino acids. V shed 9 bases and J shed 4 bases, with 13 bases lying between them. The CDR3 coding sequence is TGCGCCACCCGCAGGTTCGGCTATGGCTACACCTTC. As protein: CATRRFGYGYTF. Full variable domain (remainder filled in from reference TRBV5-1 and TRBJ1-2): KAGVTQTPRYLIKTRGQQVTLSCSPISGHRSVSWYQQTPGQGLQFLFEYFSETQRNKGNFPGRFSGRQFSNSRSEMNVSTLELGDSALYLCATRRFGYGYTFGSGTRLTVV.

This clonotype was detected only once. V and J are TRBV15 and TRBJ2-3; unclear D gene. CDR3 length equals 12 residues. CDR1 and CDR2 (germline): LNHNV, YYDKDF (reference sequence). V was clipped by 1 base and J by 6 bases, with 5 bases between them. CDR3 sequence: CATSRAEDTQYF. The CDR3 bases are TGTGCCACCAGCAGAGCCGAGGATACGCAGTATTTT.